This T cell receptor (beta chain) was documented in a study of T-cell memory formation after mild COVID-19. Study information: TCR clusters were largely donor specific.

Via MiXCR, TCRdb re-called the 5' RACE reads, giving one row per CDR3 protein. In the table there are 470,000 or so distinct CDR3 sequences, over 15% of which are singletons. Study observations and caveats: A second wave expanding day 15 to 37 was CD4+-biased; contracting clones were balanced.

CDR1 and CDR2 from the germline V gene are LGHDT and YNNKEL (reference sequence). The CDR3 extends over 11 amino acids. V was trimmed by 11 bases and J by 5 bases, leaving 12 bases between them. A word on this clonotype: Its specificity is unknown.

The chain couples TRBV3-1 to TRBJ2-5, with D possibly being TRBD2 (6 bases). The specimen sequenced was PBMCs or a T cell subset sorted from them (not recorded which). This receptor was identified in an adult woman who had mild COVID-19 (a few samples of this study predate the infection). Cell type and time point are not known. The CDR3 spells CAAGPRETQYF. The CDR3 nucleotides are TGTGCCGCGGGGCCTAGGGAGACCCAGTACTTC.